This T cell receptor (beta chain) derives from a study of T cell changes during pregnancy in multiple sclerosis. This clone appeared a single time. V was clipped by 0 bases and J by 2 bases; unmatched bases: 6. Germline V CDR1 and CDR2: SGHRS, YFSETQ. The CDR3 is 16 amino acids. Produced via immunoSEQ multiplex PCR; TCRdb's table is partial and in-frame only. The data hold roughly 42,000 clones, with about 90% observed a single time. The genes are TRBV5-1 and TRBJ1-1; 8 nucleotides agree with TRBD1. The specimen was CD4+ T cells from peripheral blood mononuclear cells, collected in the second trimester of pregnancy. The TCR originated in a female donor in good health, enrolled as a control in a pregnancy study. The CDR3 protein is CASSLGPTGVNTEAFF. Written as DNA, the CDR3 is TGCGCCAGCAGCTTGGGCCCGACAGGGGTAAACACTGAAGCTTTCTTT.